This T cell receptor (beta chain) was sequenced for a study of STAT5B mutations in CD4+ large granular lymphocyte leukemia. TCRdb's table, derived via immunoSEQ multiplex PCR, lists solely in-frame clones and lacks some. The table lists 4,100 or so clones, around 80% of them singletons. Study-wide results and limits: Only 5 to 7 CD4-sorted patient samples were compared with healthy controls for clonality. Main leukemic clonotypes were patient-specific, but roughly 26% appeared at low frequency elsewhere.

Turning to this clone: Its target is not known.

Germline CDR1 is MGHRA and CDR2 is YSYEKL. V lost 0 bases and J lost 2; bases outside the gene matches: 9. The CDR3 contains 17 residues. CD4+ T-LGLL patients came from Padova, Helsinki and Shinshu hematology units. The material sequenced was PBMCs. J is TRBJ2-7 and V is TRBV4-1, with TRBD1 identical over 8 bases. The sequence derives from a man between 65 and 80 years old with CD4+ T-cell large granular lymphocyte leukemia. CDR3 sequence reads: CASSQDLMGQVPYEQYF. In DNA, the CDR3 is TGCGCCAGCAGCCAAGATCTTATGGGACAGGTTCCCTACGAGCAGTACTTC.